This TCR beta chain was sequenced during a study of T cells in Graves' hyperthyroidism and ophthalmopathy. Template material for amplifying TCR beta CDR3 regions consisted of RNA transcripts. HTBI primers drove first-round RT-PCR of the TCR CDR3. Using its own MiXCR run on the multiplex PCR reads, TCRdb lists one record per CDR3 protein. Found here are almost 350,000 distinct CDR3 sequences, about a sixth of them singletons; the top ten hold about 16%. This CDR3 is 16 amino acids long. V was trimmed by 6 bases and J by 2 bases, leaving 17 bases between them. The germline V gene has CDR1 MNHNS and CDR2 SASEGT. This clonotype was detected ten times or more.

This receptor was taken from a woman aged 40 to 49 with Graves' ophthalmopathy. The rearrangement joins TRBV6-1 to TRBJ1-5, with D possibly being TRBD1 (5 bases). The sample consisted of blood. CDR3 in DNA: TGTGCCAGCAGCCGGGACGGCCTTTTGGGCAATCAGCCCCAGCATTTT. Protein product: CASSRDGLLGNQPQHF.